Only one count was recorded for the clone carrying this T cell receptor (beta chain). The antigen is unknown. These data come from a study of immune evolution from preneoplasia to lung adenocarcinoma. Each case's diagnosis was confirmed by two pathologists on H&E. The CDR3 sequence is 14 residues long. Germline V lookup: CDR1 SGHDN, CDR2 FVKESK. The V segment lost 6 bases and the J segment 6 bases; nucleotides outside the gene matches: 7. Produced via immunoSEQ multiplex PCR; TCRdb's table is partial and in-frame only. The profile shows 950 to 1,100 clones, roughly 86% of them singletons. Whole-study findings and limits: Later-stage lesions appeared to have more T cells, more diversity, less clonality. Compared with EGFR-mutant or double wild-type lesions, KRAS-mutant nodules were more clonal.

The sequencing sample was made of FFPE tissue from an adenomatous hyperplasia lung lesion. The subset here: atypical adenomatous hyperplasia (AAH), lung preneoplasia. This chain connects TRBV14 to TRBJ2-1; TRBD2 matches at 8 bases. The source of this sequence is a person aged 55-80 years with lung adenocarcinoma. CDR3 in amino acids: CASSPGLGFNEQFF. In DNA, the CDR3 is TGTGCCAGCAGTCCGGGACTAGGTTTCAATGAGCAGTTCTTC.